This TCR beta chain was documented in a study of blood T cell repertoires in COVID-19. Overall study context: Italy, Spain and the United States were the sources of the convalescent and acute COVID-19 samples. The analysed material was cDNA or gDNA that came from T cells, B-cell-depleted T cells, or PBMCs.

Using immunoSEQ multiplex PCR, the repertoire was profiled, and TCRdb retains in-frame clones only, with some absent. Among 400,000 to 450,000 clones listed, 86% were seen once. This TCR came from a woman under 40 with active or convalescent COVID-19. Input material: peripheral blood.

The DNA of the CDR3 is TGTGCCAGCAGTTTCCTCTCAGGACAGCCCCAGCATTTT. It translates to CASSFLSGQPQHF. The V call is TRBV27, the J call TRBJ1-5; D remains ambiguous. The CDR3 contains 13 residues. The germline V gene encodes CDR1 MNHEY and CDR2 SMNVEV (reference sequence). The V end was cut by 3 bases, the J end by 7 bases, with 10 bases between.